This T cell receptor (beta chain) was retrieved from a study of T cells after yellow fever vaccination. Trimming took off 5 bases at V and 5 bases at J, with 13 bases between the two ends. This CDR3 is 13 amino acids long. The germline gives CDR1 LGHDT, CDR2 YNNKEL (reference sequence). In regard to this clonotype: Its antigen is not known.

Notes on the study in general: In post-booster samples, most primary-vaccination clones reappeared (about 95% CD4, approximately 91% CD8).

Synthesis of TCR cDNA relied on 5'RACE template switching, which attached a universal primer site and UMIs. TCRdb reprocessed the 5' RACE reads via MiXCR and lists one record per CDR3 protein. The data contain about 150,000 distinct CDR3 sequences, about 6% of them singletons. The specimen was CD4+ T cells sorted from PBMCs, collected on the day of the first yellow fever vaccination. The sequence was obtained from a man between 18 and 35 years old who received the YFV17D yellow fever vaccine. V gene TRBV3-1 combines with J gene TRBJ2-7; no clear D gene. The CDR3 DNA is TGTGCCAGCAGCGGAAGAGCCCGGAACGAGCAGTACTTC. This sequence encodes CASSGRARNEQYF.